This T cell receptor beta chain was obtained from a study of early T cells in non-severe SARS-CoV-2 infection. Study-level background: Sequencing input comprised bulk RNA from unsorted whole blood; chain pairing was not available.

V lost 1 base and J lost 0, with 9 bases in between. CDR1 is DFQATT, CDR2 SNEGSKA, per germline (reference sequence). This CDR3 has 14 residues. The study's findings and limits: Anti-spike CD8 responses were favored by VDJdb matching, which missed private and CD4 specificities.

With regard to this clonotype: The antigen is undetermined.

Unique molecular identifiers were added to individual cDNA molecules. TCRdb processed the 5' RACE reads anew with MiXCR; each CDR3 protein has one entry. The repertoire holds some 90,000 distinct CDR3 sequences, with approximately 15% as singletons. This clonotype was obtained from an adult who was a healthcare worker with PCR-confirmed SARS-CoV-2 infection or an uninfected control (not recorded which). The chain recombines TRBV20-1 with TRBJ1-1; no firm D call. The source material was whole blood. This CDR3 reads CSARARTVNTEAFF. As DNA, the CDR3 is TGCAGTGCTAGAGCCCGGACGGTGAACACTGAAGCTTTCTTT.